The source of this T cell receptor (beta chain) is a study of post-analysis software for immune sequencing data. Overall study: Several disease courses (relapsing-remitting, secondary progressive and progressive-relapsing) of multiple sclerosis were included.

As for this clonotype: Its antigen is unknown.

Findings and caveats of the study: Patients with multiple sclerosis recorded significantly lower normalized Chao1 diversity than controls, the study found.

Researchers reported that TCR beta cDNA libraries carried unique molecular identifiers. Each batch of roughly 1 to 10 million T cells produced a few hundred thousand cDNA molecules. TCRdb fed the PCR reads into MiXCR, producing one record per CDR3 protein. The sample lists fewer than 600,000 distinct CDR3 sequences, 40% to 55% occurring once. Specimen: blood. This TCR was sampled from a girl aged 10-17 years with multiple sclerosis.

The CDR3 is CASRAGLAANYEQYF. The CDR3 coding sequence is TGCGCCAGCAGGGCGGGACTAGCGGCAAACTACGAGCAGTACTTC. The chain employs TRBV5-1 and TRBJ2-7, with TRBD2 matching 11 bases. The germline V gene encodes CDR1 SGHRS and CDR2 YFSETQ. The length of the CDR3 is 15 residues. The trim removed 5 bases at V and 3 bases at J, leaving 7 bases unmatched.